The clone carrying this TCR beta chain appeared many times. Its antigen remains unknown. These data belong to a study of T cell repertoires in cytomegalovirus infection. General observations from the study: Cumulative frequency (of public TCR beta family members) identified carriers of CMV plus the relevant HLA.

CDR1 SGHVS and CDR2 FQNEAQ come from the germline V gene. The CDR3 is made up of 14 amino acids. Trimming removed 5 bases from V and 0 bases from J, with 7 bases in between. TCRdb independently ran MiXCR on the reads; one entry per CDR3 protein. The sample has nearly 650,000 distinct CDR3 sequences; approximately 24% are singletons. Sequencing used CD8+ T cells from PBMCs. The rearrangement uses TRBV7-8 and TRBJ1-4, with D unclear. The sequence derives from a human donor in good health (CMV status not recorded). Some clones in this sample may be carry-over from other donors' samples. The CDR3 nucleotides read TGTGCCAGCAGCCCCAGGTCAACTAATGAAAAACTGTTTTTT. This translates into CASSPRSTNEKLFF.